The sequence of this T cell receptor beta chain was determined in a study of T-cell reconstitution after alpha-beta-depleted transplantation in children (dated by TCRdb to the mid-2010s). Broadly, across the study: Using TCR repertoire profiling, the study quantitatively followed how T-cell immune reconstitution unfolded in children after TCRalphabeta/CD19-depleted allogeneic hematopoietic cell transplantation. Broader findings and caveats from the paper: In some patients, the high TCRbeta diversity seen at day 60 was put down to recipient T cells and intrathymic progenitors that had survived conditioning. Hyperexpanded clone frequencies declined over subsequent months; after one year, T-cell counts and TCRbeta diversity were mostly attributed to newly produced T cells. The apparently early recovery of alphabetaT-cell counts about two months after transplant reportedly depended on only several hundred rapidly expanded clones that came from non-depleted graft cells.

For CDR1 and CDR2, the germline V gene lists MNHEY and SVGEGT. From the cysteine up to the phenylalanine, the CDR3 has a length of 15 residues. Left in the record is the CDR3 DNA by itself, 45 bases read in frame from the first base. V lost 8 bases and J lost 1 base; the stretch between them is 14 bases long. Receptors were amplified or captured by PCR. TCRdb lists the instrument as Illumina HiSeq 2500. TCR library preparation used molecular barcoding, with unique molecular identifiers applied to normalize quantification of the TCRbeta repertoire. Starting from the raw public reads, TCRdb applied fastp trimming at Q25, assembled clones with MiXCR and retained in-frame beta chains. CDR3 protein sequences are deduplicated, and each keeps its most common genes and DNA. The sample table records around 490,000 distinct CDR3 sequences; about 10% of these occur just once. 13% to 15% of the sample is held by the ten biggest clonotypes.

Sample treatment or condition, as interpreted from the label and publication: allogeneic hematopoietic cell transplantation with graft depleted of TCRalphabeta T cells and CD19 B cells. The children who served as transplant recipients had been given grafts of TCRalphabeta/CD19-depleted allogeneic hematopoietic cells. Worth noting for this clonotype: The antigen this receptor binds is unknown. No much larger clonotype is one base removed from it; base qualities were not supplied.

The clonotype comes from a female patient aged 2-15 years who had a stem cell transplant for aplastic anemia, so the T cells may come from the graft donor. The sequence links TRBV6-2 or TRBV6-3 to TRBJ2-2, and TRBD1 may be the D gene, going by 6 matching bases. The sequenced sample was PBMCs, mostly from graft donor cells, obtained 180 days after TCRalphabeta/CD19-depleted stem cell transplant. Here the CDR3 is given as CASEPNRVNTGELFF. The nucleotide sequence reads TGTGCCAGCGAACCGAACAGGGTGAACACCGGGGAGCTGTTTTTT.